This note documents a single T cell receptor beta chain sequence. TCRdb re-called the 5' RACE reads and gives one entry per CDR3 protein, without DNA. The table lists more than 250,000 distinct CDR3 sequences. The sample comes from a study of T cells expressing NK-cell markers. CDR1 is SNHLY, CDR2 FYNNEI, per germline. There are 15 residues in the CDR3. This rearrangement joins TRBV2 to TRBJ1-5; TCRdb selects TRBD1, and the lack of DNA leaves this call unchecked. Sequenced material: blood T cells: a sorted CD56 or NKG2C T cell subset, CD4+ or CD8+ T cells, or bulk PBMC T cells (not recorded which). This receptor was obtained from a man aged 18 to 30 in good health. CDR3 residues: CASSWAGAKRQPQHF.